This T cell receptor beta chain originates from a study of cytomegalovirus exposure and HLA in healthy donors. Trimming shortened V by 5 bases and J by 1 base, and 8 bases separated the two germline ends. Germline V gene sequence: CDR1 LNHDA, CDR2 SQIVND (reference sequence). This CDR3 has 13 residues. As for this clone: Its antigen remains unidentified. The same CDR3 arises from other DNA sequences in this sample as well.

Broader study findings: One cluster of highly shared sequence variants probably arose as a sequencing artifact. One variant, a missense change in DCLRE1C, was linked in a later analysis to TCR beta V- and J-gene trimming.

Use of 60 Vbeta and 13 Jbeta primers characterized the PCR. TCRdb keeps only in-frame clones here, not all; method: immunoSEQ multiplex PCR. The repertoire holds around 180,000 clones, approximately 80% seen once, with under 2.5% in the top ten. This receptor was obtained from a man in his 60s in good health and CMV-seronegative. This chain connects TRBV19 to TRBJ1-1; D not resolved. Sequences were obtained from PBMCs. This CDR3 is CASSLTENTEAFF. In nucleotides, the CDR3 is TGTGCCAGTAGTTTAACAGAGAACACTGAAGCTTTCTTT.